The 31 T cell receptor beta chains in this list originate from one sample, sequenced in a study of CD8 T cells in Susac syndrome. Reverse transcription of roughly 0.5 to 1 ug RNA was carried out with random hexamers. TCRdb re-called the immunoSEQ multiplex PCR reads with MiXCR, one entry per CDR3 protein. The table records some 150,000 distinct CDR3 sequences, approximately 96% of them present only once. Input material: CD4+ T cells from PBMCs. The origin of the receptors is a human donor with Susac syndrome.

The chain joins TRBV4-1 to TRBJ2-5; D is possibly TRBD1 (6 bases). Deletions cut 0 bases from V and 5 bases from J, with 16 bases between. Germline V gene lookup returns CDR1 MGHRA and CDR2 YSYEKL. The CDR3 extends over 16 amino acids. CDR3 sequence (DNA): TGCGCCAGCAGCCAAGATCAAGTCAGGGGCTGGGAGACCCAGTACTTC. Protein: CASSQDQVRGWETQYF.

The chain joins TRBV15 to TRBJ2-7; 10 nucleotides agree with TRBD1. V lost 0 bases and J lost 9; bases outside the gene matches: 8. The germline gives CDR1 LNHNV, CDR2 YYDKDF (reference sequence). This CDR3 spans 15 amino acids. In DNA, the CDR3 is TGTGCCACCAGCAGAGATACCGGGACAGGGGAACGGCAGTACTTC. It specifies CATSRDTGTGERQYF.

V and J are TRBV4-1 and TRBJ2-7; the match to TRBD1 covers 9 bases. Germline V gives CDR1 MGHRA, CDR2 YSYEKL. Trimming cost V 4 bases and J 6 bases; bases outside gene matches: 4. This CDR3 spans 13 amino acids. CDR3 nucleotides: TGCGCCAGCAGCCGGGACAGGGTTTCCGAGCAGTACTTC. The encoded protein is CASSRDRVSEQYF.

For the CDR3, the DNA is TGCAGTGCTAGTGGGACAGGGGCGGGGCGCACCGGGGAGCTGTTTTTT. Translated: CSASGTGAGRTGELFF. The V gene is TRBV20-1, the J gene TRBJ2-2; 10 bases are shared with TRBD1. With 3 bases clipped from V and 4 bases from J, the junction kept 8 bases outside the gene matches. The CDR3 is 16 amino acids. Germline lookup yields CDR1 DFQATT and CDR2 SNEGSKA (reference sequence).

This chain connects TRBV7-9 to TRBJ2-5; D is unclear. The CDR3 is 12 residues long. Germline loops: CDR1 SEHNR, CDR2 FQNEAQ (reference sequence). Trimming cost V 7 bases and J 4 bases, with 10 bases left between them. The CDR3 spells CASTGSGETQYF. Here the CDR3 DNA reads TGTGCCAGCACCGGAAGTGGAGAGACCCAGTACTTC.

This rearrangement joins TRBV23-1 to TRBJ2-5; the match to TRBD1 covers 9 bases. TRBV23-1 counts as an open reading frame of uncertain function. The CDR3 covers 16 residues. The V segment lost 3 bases and the J segment 5 bases; nucleotides outside the gene matches: 10. The CDR3: CASSQGGQGSTETQYF. The CDR3 DNA sequence: TGCGCCAGCAGTCAGGGCGGACAGGGGAGTACGGAGACCCAGTACTTC.

V usage is TRBV6-5 and J usage is TRBJ1-1; D not certain. Per germline, CDR1 MNHEY and CDR2 SVGAGI. The CDR3 has 13 residues. V was pared by 7 bases and J by 0 bases, with 9 bases between. For the CDR3, the DNA is TGTGCCAGCACTACGGGCATGAACACTGAAGCTTTCTTT. Its protein product is CASTTGMNTEAFF.

The chain carries TRBV3-1 and TRBJ1-4, with a possible D match to TRBD1 (5 bases). Germline CDR1 is LGHDT and CDR2 is YNNKEL (reference sequence). CDR3 length equals 12 residues. V dropped 0 bases and J dropped 10 bases, with 6 bases sitting between them. CDR3 in amino acids: CASSQEGRKLFF. DNA of the CDR3: TGTGCCAGCAGCCAAGAGGGGCGAAAACTGTTTTTT.

This chain uses TRBV20-1 with TRBJ1-2, with TRBD1 as a possible D gene (6 bases). This CDR3 spans 15 amino acids. Germline CDR1 is DFQATT and CDR2 is SNEGSKA (reference sequence). The V and J ends lost 3 bases and 3 bases respectively, with 17 bases between them. The chain's CDR3 is CSASPPNRADYGYTF. The CDR3 DNA reads TGCAGTGCTAGCCCCCCCAACAGGGCTGACTATGGCTACACCTTC.

This chain connects TRBV5-4 to TRBJ2-7; D remains ambiguous. The germline CDR1 and CDR2 sequences are SGHNT and YYREEE (reference sequence). There are 14 residues in the CDR3. V dropped 5 bases and J dropped 0 bases, with 12 bases sitting between them. In nucleotides, the CDR3 is TGTGCCAGCAGAAGAAGTACCGACTCCTACGAGCAGTACTTC. Translating it yields CASRRSTDSYEQYF.

The rearrangement links TRBV14 to TRBJ1-1; no firm D call. The CDR3 has 13 amino acids. CDR1 and CDR2 from the germline V gene are SGHDN and FVKESK. Trimming stripped 4 bases from V and 4 bases from J, with 10 bases between. Here the CDR3 DNA reads TGTGCCAGCAGCCCCCGGGTAGGCACTGAAGCTTTCTTT. It codes for CASSPRVGTEAFF.

This clonotype showed up just once. The chain carries TRBV12-3 or TRBV12-4 and TRBJ1-5; tentative D call: TRBD1 (6 bases). V dropped 3 bases and J dropped 5 bases, with 17 bases sitting between them. The CDR3 covers 16 residues. The CDR3 DNA sequence: TGTGCCAGCAGTTTCAATCGGTGGACAGAGGATCAGCCCCAGCATTTT. This encodes CASSFNRWTEDQPQHF.

The rearrangement joins TRBV20-1 to TRBJ2-6, with 7 bases lining up with TRBD1. After removal of 4 bases from V and 1 base from J, the junction contained 4 bases not matched to a gene. CDR1 is DFQATT and CDR2 is SNEGSKA in the germline V gene (reference sequence). The CDR3 covers 15 residues. This CDR3 reads CSANYRGSGANVLTF. The DNA of the CDR3 is TGCAGTGCTAACTACAGGGGATCTGGGGCCAACGTCCTGACTTTC.

This clonotype was detected only once. This chain links TRBV20-1 with TRBJ2-7, with 9 bases lining up with TRBD2. Trimming at V came to 8 bases and at J to 3 bases, leaving 14 bases not matched to a gene. There are 15 residues in the CDR3. CDR1 DFQATT and CDR2 SNEGSKA come from the germline V gene (reference sequence). This CDR3 is CSPGGGLANFYEQYF. In DNA form, the CDR3 reads TGCAGTCCGGGGGGAGGACTAGCGAACTTCTACGAGCAGTACTTC.

The chain employs TRBV20-1 and TRBJ1-5, with D unclear. This CDR3 comprises 16 residues. Trimming left V 3 bases short and J 0 bases short, with 15 bases between. CDR1 and CDR2 (germline): DFQATT, SNEGSKA (reference sequence). The CDR3: CSASMWGDHSNQPQHF. CDR3 coding DNA: TGCAGTGCTAGTATGTGGGGAGACCATAGCAATCAGCCCCAGCATTTT.

This CDR3 is CSVKDGNTEAFF. CDR3 nucleotide sequence: TGCAGCGTGAAGGATGGGAACACTGAAGCTTTCTTT. The chain carries TRBV29-1 and TRBJ1-1; D unclear. The V end was cut by 6 bases, the J end by 1 base, with 9 bases between. Germline assignment: CDR1 SQVTM and CDR2 ANQGSEA. This CDR3 has 12 amino acids.

The chain couples TRBV10-3 to TRBJ2-7; no reliable D call. V lost 0 bases to trimming and J lost 7 bases, with 10 bases between them. This CDR3 has 13 residues. The germline CDR1 and CDR2 sequences are ENHRY and SYGVKD. The CDR3 here is CAISESVMGEQYF. The CDR3 DNA sequence: TGTGCCATCAGTGAGTCGGTGATGGGAGAGCAGTACTTC.

V gene TRBV24-1 combines with J gene TRBJ2-3, with D possibly called TRBD1 or TRBD2 (7 bases each). V was clipped by 6 bases and J by 6 bases, with 12 bases between them. The CDR3 sequence is 13 residues long. The germline V gene encodes CDR1 KGHDR and CDR2 SFDVKD. The CDR3 loop reads CATSRQGGDTQYF. The DNA of the CDR3 is TGTGCCACCAGTCGACAGGGAGGGGATACGCAGTATTTT.

CDR3 nucleotide sequence: TGCAGTGCTGTACAGGGTACCTTTAACGAGCAGTACTTC. It encodes CSAVQGTFNEQYF. The genes are TRBV20-1 and TRBJ2-7, with TRBD1 as a possible D gene (6 bases). Trimming left V 5 bases short and J 5 bases short, with 16 bases between. Germline CDR1 and CDR2: DFQATT and SNEGSKA (reference sequence). CDR3 size: 13 residues.

V gene TRBV28 combines with J gene TRBJ2-6; D not resolved. The germline V gene encodes CDR1 MDHEN and CDR2 SYDVKM. Trimming removed 6 bases at V and 4 bases at J, with 16 bases between. The CDR3 runs 16 residues. The CDR3 spells CASSTTRSAGANVLTF. As DNA, the CDR3 is TGTGCCAGCAGCACGACCCGATCAGCGGGGGCCAACGTCCTGACTTTC.

The chain recombines TRBV2 with TRBJ2-7; a possible D gene is TRBD1 (6 bases). Germline V lookup: CDR1 SNHLY, CDR2 FYNNEI. CDR3 length: 12 residues. V was cut by 7 bases and J by 3 bases, with 10 bases left in between. The CDR3 loop is CASNLDSYEQYF. CDR3 DNA sequence: TGTGCCAGCAACCTGGACAGCTACGAGCAGTACTTC.

The chain couples TRBV7-9 to TRBJ2-6, with D hard to call. The ends were cut back, 3 bases at V and 4 bases at J, with 10 bases in the middle. The CDR3 totals 15 residues. Germline V lookup: CDR1 SEHNR, CDR2 FQNEAQ (reference sequence). The CDR3 spells CASSFPRAGANVLTF. The CDR3 nucleotides read TGTGCCAGCAGCTTCCCAAGGGCCGGGGCCAACGTCCTGACTTTC.

The rearrangement joins TRBV15 to TRBJ1-4, with D maybe TRBD1 (5 bases). V shed 1 base and J shed 7 bases, with 7 bases lying between them. Looked up from germline, CDR1 is LNHNV and CDR2 is YYDKDF (reference sequence). The CDR3 length is 13 residues. CDR3 bases: TGTGCCACCAGCAGAGCAGGGTTTGAAAAACTGTTTTTT. This encodes CATSRAGFEKLFF.

As DNA, the CDR3 is TGCGCCAGCAGCTTGGGACTAGCGGACTACGAGCAGTACTTC. Translated, it gives CASSLGLADYEQYF. This chain uses TRBV5-1 with TRBJ2-7; TRBD2 agrees at 9 bases. The CDR3 consists of 14 residues. J was trimmed by 3 bases and V by 0 bases; bases with no gene match: 1. Germline V gene lookup returns CDR1 SGHRS and CDR2 YFSETQ. Full variable domain (outside the CDR3, taken from reference TRBV5-1 and TRBJ2-7): KAGVTQTPRYLIKTRGQQVTLSCSPISGHRSVSWYQQTPGQGLQFLFEYFSETQRNKGNFPGRFSGRQFSNSRSEMNVSTLELGDSALYLCASSLGLADYEQYFGPGTRLTVT.

The gene calls are TRBV12-3 or TRBV12-4 and TRBJ2-5; no firm D call. The CDR3 sequence is 11 residues long. The ends were cut back, 6 bases at V and 2 bases at J, with 4 bases in the middle. The CDR3 loop reads CASSKQETQYF. The CDR3, as DNA: TGTGCCAGCAGCAAACAAGAGACCCAGTACTTC.

V usage is TRBV5-1 and J usage is TRBJ2-6; the D gene is possibly TRBD1 (5 bases). Germline V gene lookup returns CDR1 SGHRS and CDR2 YFSETQ. V was shortened by 5 bases and J by 4 bases, with 13 bases between the two germline ends. CDR3 length: 15 amino acids. CDR3: CASRPDGAGANVLTF. Here the CDR3 DNA reads TGCGCCAGCAGACCCGATGGGGCCGGGGCCAACGTCCTGACTTTC.

The V and J genes are TRBV5-1 and TRBJ1-1; D may be TRBD1 (5 bases). The CDR3 loop spans 15 amino acids. Trimming removed 4 bases at V and 4 bases at J, with 17 bases between. Germline loops: CDR1 SGHRS, CDR2 YFSETQ. The CDR3 DNA reads as TGCGCCAGCAGCCCACATGGGGGGTCGGGCACTGAAGCTTTCTTT. Translating gives CASSPHGGSGTEAFF.

V and J are TRBV2 and TRBJ1-2; 7 nucleotides align to TRBD1. The CDR3 loop spans 14 amino acids. Trimming took 5 bases from V and 8 from J; bases not matched to a gene: 11. CDR1 and CDR2 (germline): SNHLY, FYNNEI. For the CDR3, the DNA is TGTGCCAGCAGTCGGGGCAGGGGGTCGAGAGGCTACACCTTC. Encoded protein: CASSRGRGSRGYTF.

The chain recombines TRBV21-1 with TRBJ2-3. TRBV21-1 is given as a pseudogene. The length of the CDR3 is 18 residues. The CDR3 DNA reads TGTGCCAGCAGCAAAGCGCTTTTATGGGGTCCTAGCACAGATACGCAGTATTTT. Residues: CASSKALLWGPSTDTQYF.

This rearrangement joins TRBV2 to TRBJ2-1; 9 nucleotides agree with TRBD1. Germline CDR1 reads SNHLY; CDR2 reads FYNNEI. V shed 3 bases, J shed 9 bases, and the junction held 6 bases outside the gene matches. CDR3 length: 14 residues. CDR3 protein: CASSDQDRGGEQFF. CDR3 coding DNA: TGTGCCAGCAGTGATCAGGACAGGGGTGGTGAGCAGTTCTTC.

The chain carries TRBV4-2 and TRBJ2-3; 7 nucleotides align to TRBD1. Unmatched junction bases numbered 15, after V lost 2 bases and J lost 4 bases. Germline V gives CDR1 LGHNA, CDR2 YNFKEQ. The CDR3 sequence is 18 residues long. Written as DNA, the CDR3 is TGTGCCAGCAGCCAAAGTGCCGGGGCTAGCCAGGGGGCAGATACGCAGTATTTT. Translation gives CASSQSAGASQGADTQYF.